This TCR beta chain was profiled in a study of blood T cell repertoires in COVID-19. Study at large: Samples came from the United States, Italy and Spain, spanning acute and convalescent COVID-19. T cells, B-cell-depleted T cells, or PBMCs supplied cDNA or gDNA.

Seattle-derived patients entered the study during active infection and were followed longitudinally. Authors' data handling: Using reference gene primer amplification, nucleated cell counts were estimated. Data came from immunoSEQ multiplex PCR; TCRdb stores just in-frame clones and leaves some out. That table furnishes V, J and clone size, whereas the DNA furnished D and trimming. The sample includes almost 95,000 clones, around 85% seen only once; the top ten take about 18%. Unmatched junction bases numbered 12, after V lost 4 bases and J lost 4 bases. From germline, CDR1 is MNHEY and CDR2 SMNVEV (reference sequence). CDR3 length equals 17 residues.

The specimen was peripheral blood. The TCR was taken from a woman aged 55 to 70 with COVID-19, enrolled during active disease. The chain recombines TRBV27 with TRBJ1-2, with TRBD1 matching 10 bases. The CDR3 DNA follows: TGTGCCAGCAGTTCCCTATGGACAGGGGGTGCGAGCTATGGCTACACCTTC. Its protein is CASSSLWTGGASYGYTF.